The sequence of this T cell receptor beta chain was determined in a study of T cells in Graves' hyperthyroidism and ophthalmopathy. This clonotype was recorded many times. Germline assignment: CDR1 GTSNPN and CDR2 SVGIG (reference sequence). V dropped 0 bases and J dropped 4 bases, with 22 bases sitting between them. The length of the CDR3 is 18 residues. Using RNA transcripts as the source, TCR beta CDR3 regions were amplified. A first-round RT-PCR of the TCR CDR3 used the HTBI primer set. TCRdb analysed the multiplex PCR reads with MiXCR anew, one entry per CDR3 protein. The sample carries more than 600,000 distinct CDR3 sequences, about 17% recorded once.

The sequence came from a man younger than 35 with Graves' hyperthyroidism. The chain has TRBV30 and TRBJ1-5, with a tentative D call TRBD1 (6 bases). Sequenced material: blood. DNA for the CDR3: TGTGCCTGGAGTGTAAGGTCAGGGGAAGGGTATTGGAATCAGCCCCAGCATTTT. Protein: CAWSVRSGEGYWNQPQHF.